The sequence of this T cell receptor (beta chain) was determined in a study of beta chain features in type 1 diabetes. Study information: Sorted cells numbering around 100,000,000 were examined across all samples. General observations from the study: cDNA-based sequencing might over-represent cells highly expressing TCR. Shortening of TCRB CDR3s, moderate but significant, appeared in all four CD4+ subsets of Type 1 diabetes patients.

CDR3 size: 15 residues. Per the germline V gene, CDR1 is MDHEN and CDR2 is SYDVKM. V lost 7 bases, J lost 4 bases, and 10 bases stayed unmatched. The sequenced template was cDNA made from the entire isolated RNA. Measured with immunoSEQ multiplex PCR; TCRdb has only the in-frame clones, and not every one. The data hold 450,000 to 600,000 clones, with 30% observed a single time. A word on this clone: The antigen remains unidentified.

CD4+ cells of the naive, central memory, regulatory and stem cell-like memory types were sorted via CD45RO/CCR7/CD25/CD127/CD95/CD27. This TCR was recovered from a man between 18 and 29 years old in good health. The chain couples TRBV28 to TRBJ2-5; 9 bases fit TRBD1. Sequencing was carried out using naive CD4+ T cells from blood. The CDR3 is CASIPSTGGGETQYF. DNA for the CDR3: TGTGCCAGCATACCCTCGACAGGGGGGGGAGAGACCCAGTACTTC.